The 25 T cell receptor beta chains presented below share a single source sample, sequenced in a study of blood T cell repertoires in COVID-19. Profiling relied on immunoSEQ multiplex PCR, and the TCRdb table lists in-frame clones only, not all of them. Counted here are about 670,000 clones, approximately 90% occurring once; the ten biggest clones make up roughly 0.25%. Sequencing was carried out using peripheral blood. These receptors all come from a woman aged 18-30 years with acute or convalescent COVID-19.

This rearrangement joins TRBV29-1 to TRBJ2-5, with D hard to call. The CDR3 spans 11 residues. Between the trimmed V and J ends, which lost 2 bases and 2 bases, there was a span of 3 bases. Per germline, CDR1 SQVTM and CDR2 ANQGSEA. As DNA, the CDR3 is TGCAGCGTTGAACAACAAGAGACCCAGTACTTC. The encoded protein is CSVEQQETQYF.

V gene TRBV23-1 combines with J gene TRBJ1-3; TRBD1 agrees at 8 bases. TRBV23-1 is recorded as an ORF, its role being uncertain. This CDR3 spans 16 amino acids. V lost 3 bases and J lost 4; bases outside the gene matches: 8. In DNA form, the CDR3 reads TGCGCCAGCAGTCAGTTGGACAGGGCGCGGGGAAACACCATATATTTT. It specifies CASSQLDRARGNTIYF.

This chain uses TRBV9 with TRBJ1-2; 9 bases agree with TRBD1. Losses at the gene ends were 4 bases for V and 4 bases for J; bases not matched to a gene: 5. This CDR3 spans 14 amino acids. Germline-derived CDR1 and CDR2 are SGDLS and YYNGEE. The CDR3 is CASSPTGGFYGYTF. The CDR3 nucleotides read TGTGCCAGCAGCCCGACAGGGGGATTCTATGGCTACACCTTC.

J is TRBJ2-1 and V is TRBV7-6, with 8 bases fitting TRBD2. The V and J ends lost 5 bases and 2 bases, in that order; junction bases with no gene match: 14. The CDR3 has 18 residues. In germline, CDR1 is SGHVS, CDR2 FNYEAQ. CDR3 region: CASSNSGGVSTPYNEQFF. In nucleotides, the CDR3 is TGTGCCAGCAGCAACAGCGGGGGAGTTTCTACCCCCTACAATGAGCAGTTCTTC.

The V call is TRBV5-1, the J call TRBJ2-1, with D maybe TRBD1 (5 bases). CDR1 is SGHRS, CDR2 YFSETQ, per germline. The CDR3 has 14 amino acids. V shed 5 bases and J shed 8 bases, with 17 bases lying between them. CDR3 coding DNA: TGCGCCAGCAGGCATGCAACAGGTTCAGATGAGCAGTTCTTC. This encodes CASRHATGSDEQFF.

This clone was recorded only once. This sequence joins TRBV11-2 and TRBJ2-6; D is unclear. The V end lost 2 bases, the J end lost 0 bases, and 5 bases lay between the germline ends. This CDR3 region has 15 residues. Germline assignment: CDR1 SGHAT and CDR2 FQNNGV. CDR3 sequence: CASSLFSSGANVLTF. The CDR3 DNA is TGTGCCAGCAGCTTATTCAGCTCTGGGGCCAACGTCCTGACTTTC.

The rearrangement joins TRBV6-5 to TRBJ2-1; no clear D gene. The CDR3 extends over 15 amino acids. Germline assignment: CDR1 MNHEY and CDR2 SVGAGI. Deletions cut 4 bases from V and 4 bases from J, with 14 bases between. CDR3 residues: CASSSGWSRYNEQFF. In nucleotides, the CDR3 is TGTGCCAGCAGTTCCGGCTGGAGCCGGTACAATGAGCAGTTCTTC.

This clone was detected once. The chain employs TRBV4-3 and TRBJ2-2; D is undetermined. Trimming shortened V by 0 bases and J by 6 bases, and 8 bases separated the two germline ends. The CDR3 sequence is 14 residues long. CDR1 LGHNA and CDR2 YSLEER come from the germline V gene. The CDR3 nucleotides are TGCGCCAGCAGCCAAGAGGGCAGCTCCGGGGAGCTGTTTTTT. Translated, it gives CASSQEGSSGELFF.

The chain employs TRBV19 and TRBJ1-2; D possibly corresponds to TRBD1 (5 bases). The CDR3 covers 15 residues. The ends were cut back, 5 bases at V and 7 bases at J, with 20 bases in the middle. Germline lookup yields CDR1 LNHDA and CDR2 SQIVND (reference sequence). The CDR3 spells CASSSRTQTRVGYTF. CDR3 DNA sequence: TGTGCCAGTAGTTCCCGGACACAAACAAGGGTTGGCTACACCTTC.

The chain has TRBV4-1 and TRBJ1-2, with D perhaps matching TRBD1 (5 bases). Germline values: CDR1 MGHRA, CDR2 YSYEKL. The CDR3 length is 16 residues. The V end was cut by 2 bases, the J end by 1 base, with 14 bases between. CDR3 in amino acids: CASSQTPSTDNYGYTF. The CDR3 nucleotides are TGCGCCAGCAGCCAAACACCCTCGACAGATAACTATGGCTACACCTTC.

Concerning this clone: Other DNA variants within this sample encode the same CDR3. This sequence joins TRBV6-5 and TRBJ1-2; D gene uncertain. The CDR3 length is 13 residues. V was cut by 2 bases and J by 2 bases, with 6 bases left in between. Per germline, CDR1 MNHEY and CDR2 SVGAGI. The CDR3 DNA sequence: TGTGCCAGCAGTTACGGGCAGAACTATGGCTACACCTTC. This sequence encodes CASSYGQNYGYTF.

The chain employs TRBV3-1 (or the pseudogene TRBV3-2) and TRBJ1-6, with 8 positions matching TRBD1. The V segment lost 3 bases and the J segment 7 bases; nucleotides outside the gene matches: 8. The CDR3 runs to 16 residues. Germline lookup yields CDR1 LGHDT and CDR2 YNNKEL (reference sequence). The CDR3 nucleotides read TGTGCCAGCAGCCAGTGCACAGGGGGGAGGAATTCACCCCTCCACTTT. Its translation is CASSQCTGGRNSPLHF.

The genes are TRBV3-1 (or the pseudogene TRBV3-2) and TRBJ2-7, with TRBD2 matching over 8 bases. This CDR3 is built from 15 residues. V lost 4 bases and J lost 0; bases outside the gene matches: 5. CDR1 and CDR2 from the germline V gene are LGHDT and YNNKEL (reference sequence). CDR3 loop: CASSPGGGLSYEQYF. The DNA for the CDR3 is TGTGCCAGCAGCCCGGGGGGGGGCCTCTCCTACGAGCAGTACTTC.

This chain links TRBV6-1 with TRBJ1-4; the match to TRBD1 covers 7 bases. Germline V CDR1 and CDR2: MNHNS, SASEGT. Trimming removed 3 bases from V and 5 bases from J; junction bases left unmatched: 15. This CDR3 has 18 residues. CDR3 DNA: TGTGCCAGCAGTGAGGGCCTCTGGCGGTCAGGGGGGAATGAAAAACTGTTTTTT. Amino acid sequence: CASSEGLWRSGGNEKLFF.

The chain combines TRBV5-6 with TRBJ2-7; 7 bases line up with TRBD2. The CDR3 has 15 residues. Looked up from germline, CDR1 is SGHDT and CDR2 is YYEEEE. Germline trimming cut 0 bases from V and 5 bases from J; bases unmatched to any gene: 8. CDR3 sequence (DNA): TGTGCCAGCAGCTTGGGCCATCTCGCGGGGGACGAGCAGTACTTC. Its translation: CASSLGHLAGDEQYF.

The chain links TRBV11-2 to TRBJ2-7, with D possibly matching TRBD1 (6 bases). With 5 bases removed from V and 2 bases from J, the gap between germline ends came to 22 bases. CDR3 length equals 17 residues. Germline CDR1 and CDR2: SGHAT and FQNNGV. The CDR3 spells CASSPRVQGAGAYEQYF. The CDR3 nucleotides are TGTGCCAGCAGCCCCCGAGTACAGGGAGCTGGGGCCTACGAGCAGTACTTC.

This chain links TRBV10-3 with TRBJ1-2; the D gene is possibly TRBD1 (6 bases). Trimming took 0 bases from V and 0 from J, leaving 8 bases between them. The CDR3 runs 15 residues. Germline CDR1 is ENHRY and CDR2 is SYGVKD. In DNA form, the CDR3 reads TGTGCCATCAGTGAGTCGACAGGACCTAACTATGGCTACACCTTC. Translated, it gives CAISESTGPNYGYTF.

This clone has only one observation. This chain links TRBV5-1 with TRBJ1-1, with D perhaps TRBD1 (6 bases). Trimming cost V 0 bases and J 1 base, with 7 bases left between them. The germline gives CDR1 SGHRS, CDR2 YFSETQ. The CDR3 sequence is 14 residues long. The CDR3: CASSLGTENTEAFF. The DNA for the CDR3 is TGCGCCAGCAGCTTGGGGACAGAGAACACTGAAGCTTTCTTT.

The chain employs TRBV19 and TRBJ2-1; D not certain. Germline CDR1 reads LNHDA; CDR2 reads SQIVND (reference sequence). CDR3 length equals 13 residues. The V end lost 0 bases, the J end lost 7 bases, and 7 bases lay between the germline ends. The CDR3 nucleotides are TGTGCCAGTAGTATAGAAGACACGAATGAGCAGTTCTTC. Its protein product is CASSIEDTNEQFF.

The rearrangement uses TRBV5-5 and TRBJ2-6; D is undetermined. V was trimmed by 0 bases and J by 0 bases, leaving 10 bases between them. The germline V gene encodes CDR1 SGHKS and CDR2 YYEKEE (reference sequence). CDR3 length: 17 amino acids. The CDR3 DNA reads as TGTGCCAGCAGCTTGGTGGAGACCCGCTCTGGGGCCAACGTCCTGACTTTC. Its translation is CASSLVETRSGANVLTF.

With respect to this clone: Other DNA sequences in this specimen translate into the identical CDR3. This chain joins TRBV12-3 or TRBV12-4 and TRBJ1-2; maybe TRBD1 (5 bases). This CDR3 has 12 amino acids. V lost 2 bases, J lost 6 bases, and 7 bases lay in between. CDR3 in DNA: TGTGCCAGCAGTTTATCGGGGGATGGCTACACCTTC. It translates to CASSLSGDGYTF.

The chain joins TRBV6-2 or TRBV6-3 to TRBJ1-2; D uncertain. Per the germline V gene, CDR1 is MNHEY and CDR2 is SVGEGT. The CDR3 loop spans 13 amino acids. Trimming removed 2 bases from V and 2 bases from J, with 6 bases in between. CDR3 DNA sequence: TGTGCCAGCAGTTACGCGAGGAACTATGGCTACACCTTC. This sequence encodes CASSYARNYGYTF.

The chain carries TRBV9 and TRBJ2-3; 8 bases are shared with TRBD1. V trimming: 3 bases; J trimming: 0 bases; junction bases outside the gene matches: 3. CDR1 SGDLS and CDR2 YYNGEE come from the germline V gene. This CDR3 region has 15 residues. DNA of the CDR3: TGTGCCAGCAGCGACCAGGGGGCCAGCACAGATACGCAGTATTTT. It is translated as CASSDQGASTDTQYF.

The rearrangement uses TRBV7-8 and TRBJ2-7, with 9 bases fitting TRBD1. Germline-derived CDR1 and CDR2 are SGHVS and FQNEAQ. V shed 4 bases and J 7 bases; nucleotides not matched to a gene: 11. CDR3 size: 15 residues. The CDR3 DNA is TGTGCCAGCAGCTGGCGACCCGGGACAGGGAATGAGCAGTACTTC. This codes for CASSWRPGTGNEQYF.

This sequence joins TRBV7-2 and TRBJ1-6; 7 positions match TRBD1. Germline V gene data show CDR1 as SGHTA and CDR2 as FQGNSA. Losses at the gene ends were 3 bases for V and 9 bases for J; bases not matched to a gene: 11. This CDR3 has 16 residues. The CDR3 DNA reads as TGTGCCAGCAGCTTGGAGGGACAGCTGACGAGTTCACCCCTCCACTTT. This gives the protein CASSLEGQLTSSPLHF.